Included here is one TCR beta chain sequence, with context. Its antigen is not identified. Making TCR beta cDNA involved roughly 0.55 ug total RNA and a constant-region primer. Three rounds of nested multiplex PCR with slightly modified ARM-PCR produced TCR beta libraries. Forward primers for TRBV1-TRBV30 and a C-beta reverse primer served the first two PCR rounds, at 10 cycles each. TCRdb reprocessed the multiplex PCR reads via MiXCR and lists one record per CDR3 protein. Among 180,000 or so distinct CDR3 sequences listed, 60% were seen once. This CDR3 region has 15 residues. Trimming removed 8 bases from V and 5 bases from J, with 19 bases in between. Germline assignment: CDR1 LGHNT and CDR2 FRNRAP. The data were obtained in a study of tumor-infiltrating lymphocytes in primary liver carcinoma. The overall study: Staging of the tumors gave T1-T3 N0M0, with widths of about 4.2 to 11 cm. Overall study findings and caveats: Whereas tumor region pairs overlapped more, tumor-adjacent and tumor-blood pairs overlapped less.

Blood RNA was derived from unsorted whole blood, and germline DNA was extracted too. Peripheral blood, roughly 4 milliliters, was collected prior to surgery. The origin of this receptor is a man aged 40-49 years with primary liver carcinoma and hepatitis B virus infection. The sample was peripheral blood. The chain employs TRBV12-5 and TRBJ1-3; D not resolved. The CDR3 DNA sequence: TGTGCTAGTATGAATGGCGGGAGTTGGCGAAACACCATATATTTT. It specifies CASMNGGSWRNTIYF.